The clone carrying this T cell receptor beta chain was detected many times. Its cognate antigen is unknown. These data originate in a study of CD8 T cells in ankylosing spondylitis. General study points: Disease-linked clones reportedly concentrated significantly in matched ankylosing spondylitis synovial fluid. Some motif variants were previously reported in reactive arthritis synovial fluid and blood. Disease-linked clones bore a CD8+ phenotype, appearing relatively rarely in peripheral blood. Several highly homologous variants made up a TCR beta motif, and this motif appeared characteristic of ankylosing spondylitis blood.

V lost 1 base, J lost 7 bases, and 17 bases lay in between. CDR3 length equals 16 residues. Germline lookup yields CDR1 SGDLS and CDR2 YYNGEE. MiXCR was run by TCRdb on the 5' RACE reads, yielding one entry per CDR3 protein. Of approximately 25,000 distinct CDR3 sequences listed, roughly 2.4% are singletons. Sequenced input: blood, either unsorted or a sorted T cell fraction (not recorded which). The rearrangement uses TRBV9 and TRBJ1-4; tentatively, D is TRBD1 (6 bases). The sequence derives from a female donor with ankylosing spondylitis or in good health (not recorded which). CDR3 nucleotide sequence: TGTGCCAGCAGCGTATTCCCGGGGGCTGAGAGTGAAAAACTGTTTTTT. Its translation is CASSVFPGAESEKLFF.